These T cell receptor beta chains were read from a single sample in a study of T cell repertoires in cytomegalovirus infection. TCRdb re-analysed the reads in MiXCR, keeping a single row per CDR3 protein. The data hold approximately 910,000 distinct CDR3 sequences, with less than 40% observed a single time. These TCRs' antigens remain unknown. The sequenced sample was cultured CD8+ T cells from PBMCs, obtained from culture after CMV antigen stimulation. These receptors were collected from a human donor in good health (CMV status not recorded). Some clones in this sample may be carry-over from other donors' samples. CDR3s include the opening cysteine and the closing phenylalanine or tryptophan. A D gene is named only where the DNA matches it firmly. Clone size is shown for a subset of rows, as once, few, many or a class of expanded clone.

>TRBJ2-1|TRBD2|TRBV7-3|many
TGTGCCAGCAGCGGTTCCGGGACTAGCGGGGGATTTTACAATGAGCAGTTCTTC
CASSGSGTSGGFYNEQFF
>TRBJ2-2|NA|TRBV7-6|NA
TGTGCTAGCAGTCTAGAGAAGAACACCGGGGAGCTGTTTTTT
CASSLEKNTGELFF
>TRBJ2-4|NA|TRBV7-2|many
TGTGCCAGCAGCTTGGGGAACGACATTCAGTACTTC
CASSLGNDIQYF
>TRBJ1-5|TRBD1|TRBV6-2/TRBV6-3|NA
TGTGCCAGCAGTTATCACAGACAGGGACCCTCTAGCAATCAGCCCCAGCATTTT
CASSYHRQGPSSNQPQHF
>TRBJ2-7|NA|TRBV2|NA
TGTGCCAGCGGCGGCAACGAGCAGTACTTC
CASGGNEQYF
>TRBJ1-5|NA|TRBV7-9|NA
TGTGCCAGCAGCTTAGCGTCCGCAGGGAACCAGCCCCAGCATTTT
CASSLASAGNQPQHF
>TRBJ1-1|NA|TRBV28|many
TGTGCCAGCAGTTCTGCAGGGTGGACTGAAGCTTTCTTT
CASSSAGWTEAFF
>TRBJ2-6|TRBD1|TRBV4-2|few
TGTGCCAGCAGCCCCCTGAATCGGGGACAGAGCTCTGGGGCCAACGTCCTGACTTTC
CASSPLNRGQSSGANVLTF
>TRBJ2-1|NA|TRBV13|NA
TGTGCCAGCAGCTTAGATCAGGGGGGCACCTACAATGAGCAGTTCTTC
CASSLDQGGTYNEQFF
>TRBJ1-5|NA|TRBV10-3|NA
TGTGCCATCAGTGAGGAAGGACAGCCATATCAGCCCCAGCATTTT
CAISEEGQPYQPQHF
>TRBJ2-1|NA|TRBV11-1|many
TGTGCCAGCAGCTCATACTACGTGGGCAATGAGCAGTTCTTC
CASSSYYVGNEQFF
>TRBJ2-2|NA|TRBV20-1|NA
TGCAGTGCCCCTAGGGGGGTCGGGGAGCTGTTTTTT
CSAPRGVGELFF
>TRBJ2-4|TRBD1|TRBV6-1|NA
TGTGCCAGCAAACTACAGGGGGTTGGCGACATTCAGTACTTC
CASKLQGVGDIQYF
>TRBJ2-2|TRBD1|TRBV7-9|NA
TGTGCCAGCAGCCTTACCAGGGACAGGGGCACCGGGGAGCTGTTTTTT
CASSLTRDRGTGELFF
>TRBJ2-1|NA|TRBV10-3|NA
TGTGCCATCCGAGTTAGCTCCTACAATGAGCAGTTCTTC
CAIRVSSYNEQFF
>TRBJ2-1|TRBD2|TRBV5-5|NA
TGTGCCAGCAGCCATGCTAGCGGGGGCAGGAATGAGCAGTTCTTC
CASSHASGGRNEQFF
>TRBJ2-1|NA|TRBV10-3|NA
TGTGCCATCATAGGGGGTGGCAGGAATGAGCAGTTCTTC
CAIIGGGRNEQFF
>TRBJ2-3|TRBD1|TRBV12-3/TRBV12-4|few
TGTGCCAGCAGTTTAGAAGTCAGGGGGAGGTATTTT
CASSLEVRGRYF
>TRBJ2-2|TRBD2|TRBV6-1|few
TGTGCCAGCAGTGAGGGACTAGCGGGAATGAAGGGGGAGCTGTTTTTT
CASSEGLAGMKGELFF
>TRBJ2-7|NA|TRBV7-2|many
TGTGCCAGCAGCTCCCCGGGGTCAACCTACGAGCAGTACTTC
CASSSPGSTYEQYF
>TRBJ2-1|NA|TRBV19|NA
TGTGCCAGTAGTTTCTGGACCGGCATCGATGAGCAGTTCTTC
CASSFWTGIDEQFF
>TRBJ2-6|TRBD1|TRBV12-3/TRBV12-4|NA
TGTGCCAGCAGTTTGTCCGGGACAGAGGACCTGACTTTC
CASSLSGTEDLTF
>TRBJ2-5|NA|TRBV2|few
TGTGCCAGCAGTGAAGCTTGGCTAGCGCAAGAGACCCAGTACTTC
CASSEAWLAQETQYF
>TRBJ2-3|NA|TRBV3-1|few
TGTGCCAGCAGCCAAGAATCAGGGCGGGGAGGCACAGATACGCAGTATTTT
CASSQESGRGGTDTQYF
>TRBJ2-5|NA|TRBV7-9|NA
TGTGCCAGCAGGCCCCCCGGGCCCCCGACCCAGTACTTC
CASRPPGPPTQYF
>TRBJ1-2|NA|TRBV9|once
TGTGCCAGCCAACGGGCAGCAACTAACTATGGCTACACCTTC
CASQRAATNYGYTF
>TRBJ2-3|TRBD1|TRBV24-1|few
TGTGCCACCAGTGAACAGGGGGCAGGGATCAGCACAGATACGCAGTATTTT
CATSEQGAGISTDTQYF
>TRBJ2-1|NA|TRBV24-1|NA
TGTGCCACCAGTCCCGGGGCCGACTACAATGAGCAGTTCTTC
CATSPGADYNEQFF
>TRBJ2-6|NA|TRBV19|few
TGTGCCAGTCTCTCCCGCTCTGGGGCCAACGTCCTGACTTTC
CASLSRSGANVLTF
>TRBJ1-5|NA|TRBV4-1|many
TGCGCCAGCAGCCAAGGTATCAATCAGCCCCAGCATTTT
CASSQGINQPQHF
>TRBJ1-1|NA|TRBV7-6|NA
TGTGCCAGCAGCTCGATCTGGGACGTCAGCGGAAAGAACACTGAAGCTTTCTTT
CASSSIWDVSGKNTEAFF
>TRBJ2-1|NA|TRBV4-1|NA
TGCGCCAGCAGCCAAGCCCGATACAGAGACAATGAGCAGTTCTTC
CASSQARYRDNEQFF
>TRBJ1-2|NA|TRBV29-1|NA
TGCAGCGTTGAGCTACGGAATGGCTACACCTTC
CSVELRNGYTF